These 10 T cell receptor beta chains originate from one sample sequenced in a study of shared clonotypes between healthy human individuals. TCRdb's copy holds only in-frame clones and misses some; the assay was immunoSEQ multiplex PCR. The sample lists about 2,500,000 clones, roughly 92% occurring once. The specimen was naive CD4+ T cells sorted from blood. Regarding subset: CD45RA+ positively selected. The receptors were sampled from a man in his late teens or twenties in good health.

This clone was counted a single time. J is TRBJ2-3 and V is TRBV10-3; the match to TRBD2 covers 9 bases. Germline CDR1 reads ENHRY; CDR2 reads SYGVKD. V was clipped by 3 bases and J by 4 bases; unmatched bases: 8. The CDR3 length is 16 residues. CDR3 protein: CAISEGLAGSADTQYF. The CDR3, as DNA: TGTGCCATCAGTGAAGGTCTAGCGGGGAGCGCAGATACGCAGTATTTT.

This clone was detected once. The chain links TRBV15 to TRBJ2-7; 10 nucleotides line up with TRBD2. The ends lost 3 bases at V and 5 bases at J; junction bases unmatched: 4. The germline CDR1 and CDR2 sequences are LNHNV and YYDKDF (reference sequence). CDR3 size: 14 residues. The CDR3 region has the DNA TGTGCCACCAGCAGGCCCGGGACTAGCGACGAGCAGTACTTC. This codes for CATSRPGTSDEQYF.

CDR3 in amino acids: CASSSATNRRGVSGNTIYF. The DNA for the CDR3 is TGTGCCAGCAGTTCAGCTACCAACCGCAGGGGAGTCTCTGGAAACACCATATATTTT. V usage is TRBV28 and J usage is TRBJ1-3, with D possibly being TRBD1 (6 bases). In germline, CDR1 is MDHEN, CDR2 SYDVKM. The CDR3 totals 19 residues. V was pared by 4 bases and J by 0 bases, with 22 bases between. Together with reference TRBV28 and TRBJ1-3, the CDR3 gives the full variable domain: DVKVTQSSRYLVKRTGEKVFLECVQDMDHENMFWYRQDPGLGLRLIYFSYDVKMKEKGDIPEGYSVSREKKERFSLILESASTNQTSMYLCASSSATNRRGVSGNTIYFGEGSWLTVV.

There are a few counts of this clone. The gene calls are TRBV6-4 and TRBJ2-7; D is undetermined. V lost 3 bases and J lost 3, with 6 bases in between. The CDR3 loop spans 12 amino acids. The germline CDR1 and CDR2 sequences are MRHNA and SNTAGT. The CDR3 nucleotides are TGTGCCAGCAGTGAAGACGGCTACGAGCAGTACTTC. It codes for CASSEDGYEQYF.

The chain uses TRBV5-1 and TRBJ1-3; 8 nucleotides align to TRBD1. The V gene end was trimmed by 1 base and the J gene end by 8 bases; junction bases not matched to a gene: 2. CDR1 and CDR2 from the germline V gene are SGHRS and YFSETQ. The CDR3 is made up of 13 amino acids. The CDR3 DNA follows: TGCGCCAGCAGCTTGCAGGGGGCGGACACCATATATTTT. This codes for CASSLQGADTIYF.

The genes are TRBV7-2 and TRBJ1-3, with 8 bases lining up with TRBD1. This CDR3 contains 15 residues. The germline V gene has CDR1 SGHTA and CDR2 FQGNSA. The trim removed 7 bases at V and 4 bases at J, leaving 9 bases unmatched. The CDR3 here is CASTIPGGPGNTIYF. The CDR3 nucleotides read TGTGCCAGCACCATTCCAGGGGGCCCGGGAAACACCATATATTTT.

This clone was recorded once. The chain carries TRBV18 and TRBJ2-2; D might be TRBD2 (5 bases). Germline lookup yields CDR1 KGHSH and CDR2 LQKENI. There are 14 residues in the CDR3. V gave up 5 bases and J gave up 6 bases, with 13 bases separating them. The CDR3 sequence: CASSSWTDAGELFF. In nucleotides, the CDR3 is TGTGCCAGCTCATCTTGGACTGATGCCGGGGAGCTGTTTTTT.

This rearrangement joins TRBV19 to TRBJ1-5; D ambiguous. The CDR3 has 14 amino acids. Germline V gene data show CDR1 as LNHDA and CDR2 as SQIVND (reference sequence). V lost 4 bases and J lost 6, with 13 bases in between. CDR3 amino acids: CASSNTEGAQPQHF. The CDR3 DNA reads TGTGCCAGTAGTAATACGGAGGGAGCTCAGCCCCAGCATTTT.

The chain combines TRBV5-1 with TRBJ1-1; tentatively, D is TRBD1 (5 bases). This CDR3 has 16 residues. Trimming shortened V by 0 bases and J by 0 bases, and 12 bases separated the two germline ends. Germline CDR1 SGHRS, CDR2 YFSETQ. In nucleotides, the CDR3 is TGCGCCAGCAGCTTGGGACAGTTTTCTATGAACACTGAAGCTTTCTTT. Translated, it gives CASSLGQFSMNTEAFF.

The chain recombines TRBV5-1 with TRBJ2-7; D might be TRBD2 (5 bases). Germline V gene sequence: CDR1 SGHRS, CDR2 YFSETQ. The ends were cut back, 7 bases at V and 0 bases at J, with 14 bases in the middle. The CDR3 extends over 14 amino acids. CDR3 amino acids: CASGPTGSSYEQYF. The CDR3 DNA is TGCGCCAGCGGTCCGACGGGGAGCTCCTACGAGCAGTACTTC.